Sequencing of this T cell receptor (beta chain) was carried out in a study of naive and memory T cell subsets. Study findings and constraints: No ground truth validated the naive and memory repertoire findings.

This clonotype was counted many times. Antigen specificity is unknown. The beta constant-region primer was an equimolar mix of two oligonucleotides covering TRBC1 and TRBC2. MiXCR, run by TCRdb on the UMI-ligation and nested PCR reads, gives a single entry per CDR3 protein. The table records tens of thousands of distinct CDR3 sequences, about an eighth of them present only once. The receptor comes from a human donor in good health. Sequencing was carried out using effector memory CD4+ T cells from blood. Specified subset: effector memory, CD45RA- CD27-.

The CDR3 here is CASSSPGQGFHEQYF. DNA of the CDR3: TGTGCCAGCAGTTCACCGGGACAGGGGTTCCACGAGCAGTACTTC. The chain links TRBV27 to TRBJ2-7, with 10 bases fitting TRBD1. The V and J ends lost 4 bases and 5 bases, in that order; junction bases with no gene match: 8. CDR3 length: 15 amino acids. Germline values: CDR1 MNHEY, CDR2 SMNVEV (reference sequence).